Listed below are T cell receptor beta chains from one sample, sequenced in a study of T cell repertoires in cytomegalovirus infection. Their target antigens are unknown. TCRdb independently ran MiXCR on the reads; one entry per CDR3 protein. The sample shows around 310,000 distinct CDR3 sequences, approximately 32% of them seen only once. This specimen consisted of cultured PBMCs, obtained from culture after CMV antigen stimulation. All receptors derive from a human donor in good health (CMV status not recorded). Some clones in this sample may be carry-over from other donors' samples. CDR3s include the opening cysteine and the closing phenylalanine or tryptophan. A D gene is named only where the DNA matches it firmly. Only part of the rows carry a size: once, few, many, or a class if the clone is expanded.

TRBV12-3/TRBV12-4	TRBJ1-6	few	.	CASSFGAHSPLHF	TGTGCCAGCAGTTTTGGGGCACATTCACCCCTCCACTTT
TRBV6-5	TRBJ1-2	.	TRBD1	CASSYSGQARYGYTF	TGTGCCAGCAGTTACTCGGGACAGGCCCGCTATGGCTACACCTTC
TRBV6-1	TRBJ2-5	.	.	CASGAQFQETQYF	TGTGCCAGCGGGGCCCAGTTCCAAGAGACCCAGTACTTC
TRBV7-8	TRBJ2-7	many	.	CASSFGPYEQYF	TGTGCCAGCAGCTTCGGACCTTACGAGCAGTACTTC
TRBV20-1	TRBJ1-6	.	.	CSAKEWGLSYNSPLHF	TGCAGTGCTAAAGAATGGGGGCTCTCCTATAATTCACCCCTCCACTTT
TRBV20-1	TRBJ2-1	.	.	CSAPLGRDEQFF	TGCAGTGCTCCCCTTGGGCGGGATGAGCAGTTCTTC
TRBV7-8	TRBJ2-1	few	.	CASSFREGDNEQFF	TGTGCCAGCAGCTTTCGGGAAGGGGACAATGAGCAGTTCTTC
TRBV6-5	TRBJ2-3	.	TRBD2	CASSLAGVLDTQYF	TGTGCCAGCAGTCTAGCGGGAGTTTTAGATACGCAGTATTTT
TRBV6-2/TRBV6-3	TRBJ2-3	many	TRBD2	CASSYRLAGAMPTDTQYF	TGTGCCAGCAGTTACCGACTAGCGGGAGCAATGCCCACAGATACGCAGTATTTT
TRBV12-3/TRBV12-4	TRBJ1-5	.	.	CASSPGLNQPQHF	TGTGCCAGCAGTCCAGGGCTAAATCAGCCCCAGCATTTT
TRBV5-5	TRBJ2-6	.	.	CASSLEYNRGANVLTF	TGTGCCAGCAGCTTGGAGTACAATCGGGGGGCCAACGTCCTGACTTTC
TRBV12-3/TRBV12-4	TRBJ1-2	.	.	CASSLTLWSGAGYTF	TGTGCCAGCAGTCTGACTTTGTGGTCAGGGGCCGGCTACACCTTC
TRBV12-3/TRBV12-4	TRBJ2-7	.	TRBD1	CASSSTTGGKYEQYF	TGTGCCAGCAGCAGCACGACAGGGGGCAAGTACGAGCAGTACTTC
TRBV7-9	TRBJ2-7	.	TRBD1	CASSAPGGYYEQYF	TGTGCCAGCAGTGCGCCAGGGGGCTACTACGAGCAGTACTTC
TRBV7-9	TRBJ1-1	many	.	CASSLHTEAFF	TGTGCCAGCAGCCTGCACACTGAAGCTTTCTTT
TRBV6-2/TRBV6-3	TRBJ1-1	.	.	CASRHTPVNTEAFF	TGTGCCAGCAGGCATACACCGGTGAACACTGAAGCTTTCTTT
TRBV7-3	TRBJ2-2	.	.	CASSLTGATGELFF	TGTGCCAGCAGCTTAACCGGCGCCACCGGGGAGCTGTTTTTT
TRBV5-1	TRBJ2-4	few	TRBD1	CASRHDRGSSLAKNIQYF	TGCGCCAGCAGACATGACAGGGGCTCCAGTCTAGCCAAAAACATTCAGTACTTC
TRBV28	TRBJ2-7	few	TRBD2	CASTSGGSSYEQYF	TGTGCCAGCACCTCGGGGGGGAGCTCCTACGAGCAGTACTTC
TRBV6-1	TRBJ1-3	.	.	CASSEVRSSSGNTIYF	TGTGCCAGCAGTGAAGTGCGGTCTAGCTCTGGAAACACCATATATTTT
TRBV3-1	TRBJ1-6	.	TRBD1	CASSQAGGTGRPPLHF	TGTGCCAGCAGCCAAGCCGGAGGGACAGGCCGCCCACCCCTCCACTTT
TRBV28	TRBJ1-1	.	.	CASISFMGTHLTF	TGTGCCAGCATCTCCTTTATGGGGACGCATCTCACTTTT
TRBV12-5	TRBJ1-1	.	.	CASGLGELNTEAFF	TGTGCTAGTGGTTTGGGGGAATTGAACACTGAAGCTTTCTTT
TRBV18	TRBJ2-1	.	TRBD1	CASSLQTGISSYNERFF	TGTGCCAGCTCACTTCAGACAGGGATCAGCTCCTACAATGAGCGGTTCTTC
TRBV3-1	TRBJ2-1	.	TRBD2	CASSQELAGGLGEQFF	TGTGCCAGCAGCCAAGAACTAGCGGGGGGGCTAGGGGAGCAGTTCTTC
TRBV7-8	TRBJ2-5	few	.	CASSLVGRETQYF	TGTGCCAGCAGCTTGGTCGGGAGAGAGACCCAGTACTTC
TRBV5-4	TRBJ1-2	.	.	CASSLVKGDYGYTF	TGTGCCAGCAGCTTGGTCAAGGGGGACTATGGCTACACCTTC
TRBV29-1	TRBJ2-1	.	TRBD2	CSATVLAGNEQFF	TGCAGCGCGACTGTCCTAGCGGGCAATGAGCAGTTCTTC
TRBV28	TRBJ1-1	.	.	CASSLASGSWTEAFF	TGTGCCAGCAGTTTAGCGTCGGGGTCGTGGACTGAAGCTTTCTTT
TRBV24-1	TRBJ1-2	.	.	CATSDHAGGYTF	TGTGCCACCAGTGATCACGCGGGGGGCTACACCTTC
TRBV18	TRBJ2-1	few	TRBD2	CASSPSRTSGGPKLYNEQFF	TGTGCCAGCTCACCCTCTCGGACTAGCGGGGGCCCAAAATTGTACAATGAGCAGTTCTTC
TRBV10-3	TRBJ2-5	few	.	CAISESGSQETQYF	TGTGCCATCAGTGAGTCGGGCAGCCAAGAGACCCAGTACTTC
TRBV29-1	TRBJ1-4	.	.	CSVEEGGANEKLFF	TGCAGCGTTGAAGAAGGAGGGGCTAATGAAAAACTGTTTTTT
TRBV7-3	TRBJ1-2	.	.	CASSLTPGGPYGYTF	TGTGCCAGCAGCCTCACCCCGGGAGGCCCCTATGGCTACACCTTC
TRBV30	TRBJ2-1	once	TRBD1	CAWRNRWDSSYNEQFF	TGTGCCTGGAGGAATAGATGGGACAGCTCCTACAATGAGCAGTTCTTC
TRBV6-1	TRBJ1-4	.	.	CASSRDTGWRGEKLFF	TGTGCCAGCAGCCGCGATACAGGGTGGAGGGGAGAAAAACTGTTTTTT
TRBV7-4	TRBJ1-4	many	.	CASSLIARVEPNEKLFF	TGTGCCAGCAGCCTTATCGCCCGGGTGGAGCCCAATGAAAAACTGTTTTTT
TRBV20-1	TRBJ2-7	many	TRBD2	CSARATSFFYEQYF	TGCAGTGCTAGAGCGACTAGCTTTTTCTACGAGCAGTACTTC
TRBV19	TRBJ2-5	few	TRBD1	CASKGLSGGETQYF	TGTGCCAGTAAGGGGCTGTCAGGGGGCGAGACCCAGTACTTC